Below are 26 T cell receptor beta chains sequenced from a single sample in a study of CXCR3-negative and CXCR3-positive naive CD8 T cells. The libraries of TRB cDNA were constructed through 5' RACE using UMI labels. TCRdb re-analyzed the 5' RACE reads; it lists each CDR3 protein once, without DNA. Here the sample table reports 80,000 to 100,000 distinct CDR3 sequences. Study-level findings and limits: More hydrophobic TRB CDR3s occurred in CXCR3-positive than in CXCR3-negative naive cells.

Which antigens these TCRs recognize remains unknown. Specimen: naive CXCR3+ CD8+ T cells from blood. As for subset: CD45RO-CCR7+CD27+CD95- naive CD8+ T cells expressing CXCR3 (TNR3+). These receptors all stem from a human donor in good health. Some clones in this sample may be carry-over from other donors' samples.

V and J are TRBV7-9 and TRBJ2-3; TCRdb gives TRBD1 as the D gene, but with no DNA this cannot be confirmed. Germline CDR1 and CDR2: SEHNR and FQNEAQ (reference sequence). The CDR3 runs to 16 residues. The chain's CDR3 is CASKGTGRLQTDTQYF. The whole variable domain, filled in from reference TRBV7-9 and TRBJ2-3, reads DTGVSQNPRHKITKRGQNVTFRCDPISEHNRLYWYRQTLGQGPEFLTYFQNEAQLEKSRLLSDRFSAERPKGSFSTLEIQRTEQGDSAMYLCASKGTGRLQTDTQYFGPGTRLTVL.

This rearrangement joins TRBV7-6 to TRBJ2-1. The CDR3 totals 12 residues. Germline V gene data show CDR1 as SGHVS and CDR2 as FNYEAQ. The CDR3 sequence: CASSSDSYEQFF.

This CDR3 is CASSLASLTGELFF. The V and J genes are TRBV12-3 or TRBV12-4 and TRBJ2-2. The CDR3 loop spans 14 amino acids.

The V gene is TRBV3-1, the J gene TRBJ2-1; the TCRdb D gene call, TRBD1, has no DNA to confirm it. Germline V gives CDR1 LGHDT, CDR2 YNNKEL (reference sequence). CDR3 length: 17 amino acids. CDR3 region: CASSQDVRRGYGNEQFF.

The genes are TRBV18 and TRBJ2-1. Germline CDR1 is KGHSH and CDR2 is LQKENI. This CDR3 contains 12 residues. The CDR3 region is CASSPRTNEQFF.

The V call is TRBV29-1, the J call TRBJ2-5; checking the TCRdb D call of TRBD1 is not possible without DNA. The CDR3 covers 16 residues. Per the germline V gene, CDR1 is SQVTM and CDR2 is ANQGSEA. The CDR3 loop reads CSVVGTDRDIQETQYF. The variable domain in full, with the rest retrieved from reference TRBV29-1 and TRBJ2-5, is SAVISQKPSRDICQRGTSLTIQCQVDSQVTMMFWYRQQPGQSLTLIATANQGSEATYESGFVIDKFPISRPNLTFSTLTVSNMSPEDSSIYLCSVVGTDRDIQETQYFGPGTRLLVL.

The V and J genes are TRBV7-2 and TRBJ2-7; there is no DNA to check the TCRdb D call of TRBD1. Germline loops: CDR1 SGHTA, CDR2 FQGNSA. The CDR3 consists of 16 residues. The chain's CDR3 is CASSLDGIGMTYEQYF.

The chain has TRBV7-6 and TRBJ2-1; TCRdb calls TRBD1, which cannot be checked without DNA. Germline V gene data show CDR1 as SGHVS and CDR2 as FNYEAQ. CDR3 size: 16 residues. CDR3 sequence: CASSLNRDSTSYEQFF.

The V call is TRBV19, the J call TRBJ1-2. The CDR3 length is 14 residues. Germline CDR1 LNHDA, CDR2 SQIVND (reference sequence). CDR3 sequence: CASNRALDAYGYTF. Drawing the rest from reference TRBV19 and TRBJ1-2, the complete variable domain is DGGITQSPKYLFRKEGQNVTLSCEQNLNHDAMYWYRQDPGQGLRLIYYSQIVNDFQKGDIAEGYSVSREKKESFPLTVTSAQKNPTAFYLCASNRALDAYGYTFGSGTRLTVV.

The CDR3 sequence: CASSQGPGSDEKLFF. The chain couples TRBV4-3 to TRBJ1-4; the TRBD1 assignment by TCRdb is unverifiable without DNA. CDR3 length: 15 residues. Per germline, CDR1 LGHNA and CDR2 YSLEER.

The J gene is TRBJ2-3, the V gene TRBV7-4; there is no DNA to check the TCRdb D call of TRBD1. The V gene's germline CDR1 is SGHVT and CDR2 SQSDAQ. CDR3 length equals 15 residues. CDR3 residues: CASLTDGQYTDTQYF.

This chain uses TRBV29-1 with TRBJ2-7; TCRdb returns TRBD2, unconfirmable since there is no DNA. The CDR3 sequence is 12 residues long. The germline CDR1 and CDR2 sequences are SQVTM and ANQGSEA. This chain's CDR3 is CSALAGAYEQYF.

V usage is TRBV25-1 and J usage is TRBJ1-1; TCRdb selects TRBD1, and the lack of DNA leaves this call unchecked. This CDR3 has 18 amino acids. CDR1 and CDR2 (germline): MGHDK, SYGVNS. The CDR3: CASSEYFPGAGDCTEAFF.

The chain recombines TRBV29-1 with TRBJ2-7; TCRdb calls TRBD1, which cannot be checked without DNA. CDR1 is SQVTM, CDR2 ANQGSEA, per germline. The CDR3 consists of 15 residues. This CDR3 is CSVASPGTRVFEQYF.

V and J are TRBV12-3 or TRBV12-4 and TRBJ1-4. The CDR3 sequence is 13 residues long. The CDR3 here is CASSLFVGEKLFF.

J is TRBJ2-5 and V is TRBV3-1. Germline assignment: CDR1 LGHDT and CDR2 YNNKEL (reference sequence). The CDR3 length is 14 residues. Here the CDR3 reads CASSRENMGETQYF.

V is TRBV7-9 and J is TRBJ2-1; TCRdb designates TRBD2, a call that cannot be tested without DNA. This CDR3 spans 17 amino acids. Germline V CDR1 and CDR2: SEHNR, FQNEAQ (reference sequence). CDR3 in amino acids: CASSSRLAGVPQWEQFF.

The CDR3: CASSLEVRGKGLGTDTQYF. The V call is TRBV7-6, the J call TRBJ2-3; TCRdb reports TRBD1, a call that lacks DNA to check it against. CDR1 is SGHVS, CDR2 FNYEAQ, per germline. This CDR3 region has 19 residues.

The rearrangement links TRBV27 to TRBJ1-2. The V gene's germline CDR1 is MNHEY and CDR2 SMNVEV (reference sequence). CDR3 length equals 13 residues. CDR3 in amino acids: CASSSAPGYGYTF.

This chain connects TRBV28 to TRBJ2-4; TCRdb designates TRBD2, a call that cannot be tested without DNA. Germline-derived CDR1 and CDR2 are MDHEN and SYDVKM. The CDR3 is 11 residues long. The CDR3 protein is CASMRRDIQYF.

The chain uses TRBV7-6 and TRBJ2-2. CDR1 is SGHVS and CDR2 is FNYEAQ in the germline V gene. The CDR3 covers 17 residues. CDR3 residues: CASSPLRNSLIAGELFF.

CDR3 in amino acids: CASSLVAGGIGNTIYF. This chain connects TRBV5-1 to TRBJ1-3. Germline-derived CDR1 and CDR2 are SGHRS and YFSETQ. The CDR3 has 16 residues.

V and J are TRBV6-2 or TRBV6-3 and TRBJ2-3. CDR3 length: 13 amino acids. Germline V gene lookup returns CDR1 MNHEY and CDR2 SVGEGT. This chain's CDR3 is CASSYSAVDTQYF.

The chain recombines TRBV7-2 with TRBJ1-1; there is no DNA to check the TCRdb D call of TRBD1. CDR1 SGHTA and CDR2 FQGNSA come from the germline V gene. The CDR3 is made up of 15 amino acids. Here the CDR3 reads CASSLGARGATEAFF.

The chain employs TRBV7-6 and TRBJ2-3; TCRdb outputs TRBD1, but without DNA this stays unchecked. CDR1 and CDR2 (germline): SGHVS, FNYEAQ. The CDR3 has 15 residues. CDR3 protein: CASSQDREGTDTQYF.

This chain joins TRBV20-1 and TRBJ1-5. Germline V gene data show CDR1 as DFQATT and CDR2 as SNEGSKA (reference sequence). The CDR3 is made up of 16 amino acids. The CDR3 spells CSARDQAGLFNQPQHF.